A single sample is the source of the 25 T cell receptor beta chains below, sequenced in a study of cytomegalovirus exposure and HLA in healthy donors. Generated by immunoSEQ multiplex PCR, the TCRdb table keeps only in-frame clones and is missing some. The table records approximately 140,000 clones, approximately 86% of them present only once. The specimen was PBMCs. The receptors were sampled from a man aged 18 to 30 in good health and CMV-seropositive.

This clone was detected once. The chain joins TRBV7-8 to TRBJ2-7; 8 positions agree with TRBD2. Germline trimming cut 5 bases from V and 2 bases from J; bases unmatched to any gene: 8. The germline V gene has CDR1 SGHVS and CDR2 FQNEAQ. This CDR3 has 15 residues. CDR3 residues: CASSPGGAWTYEQYF. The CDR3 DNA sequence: TGTGCCAGCAGCCCGGGAGGGGCGTGGACCTACGAGCAGTACTTC.

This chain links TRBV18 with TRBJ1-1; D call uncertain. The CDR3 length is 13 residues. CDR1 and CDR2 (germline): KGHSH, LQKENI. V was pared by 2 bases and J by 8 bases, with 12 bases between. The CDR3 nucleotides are TGTGCCAGCTCACCAAAGGGAGGCACCGAAGCTTTCTTT. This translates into CASSPKGGTEAFF.

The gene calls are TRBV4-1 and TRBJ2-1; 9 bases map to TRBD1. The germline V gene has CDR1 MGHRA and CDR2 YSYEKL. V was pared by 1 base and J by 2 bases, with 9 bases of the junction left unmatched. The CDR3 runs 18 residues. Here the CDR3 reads CASSQGVRGQGTYNEQFF. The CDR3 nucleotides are TGCGCCAGCAGCCAAGGTGTTCGAGGACAGGGGACCTACAATGAGCAGTTCTTC.

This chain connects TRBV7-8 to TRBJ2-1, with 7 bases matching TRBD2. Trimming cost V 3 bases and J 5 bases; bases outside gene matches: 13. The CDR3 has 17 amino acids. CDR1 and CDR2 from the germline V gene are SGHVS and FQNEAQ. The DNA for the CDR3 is TGTGCCAGCAGCTTGACGGGACTACTAGATCTAAACAATGAGCAGTTCTTC. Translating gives CASSLTGLLDLNNEQFF.

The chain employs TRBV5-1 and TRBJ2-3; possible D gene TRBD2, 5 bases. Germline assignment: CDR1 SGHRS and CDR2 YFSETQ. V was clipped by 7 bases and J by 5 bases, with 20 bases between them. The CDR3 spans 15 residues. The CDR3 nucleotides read TGCGCCAGCGTAGGCGGGCAGCCCGGGGTAGATACGCAGTATTTT. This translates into CASVGGQPGVDTQYF.

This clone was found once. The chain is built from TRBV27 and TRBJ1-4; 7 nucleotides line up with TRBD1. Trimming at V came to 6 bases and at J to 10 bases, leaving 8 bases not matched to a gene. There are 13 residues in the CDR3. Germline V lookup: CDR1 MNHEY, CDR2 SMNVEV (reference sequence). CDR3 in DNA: TGTGCCAGCAGGGCTGATAGGGACAGAAAACTGTTTTTT. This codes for CASRADRDRKLFF.

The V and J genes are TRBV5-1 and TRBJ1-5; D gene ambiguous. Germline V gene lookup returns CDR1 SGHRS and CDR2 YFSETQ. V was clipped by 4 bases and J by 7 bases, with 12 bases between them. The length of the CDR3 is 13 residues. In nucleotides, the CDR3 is TGCGCCAGCAGCATCGACATAGCGCAGCCCCAGCATTTT. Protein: CASSIDIAQPQHF. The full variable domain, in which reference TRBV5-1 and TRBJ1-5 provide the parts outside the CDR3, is KAGVTQTPRYLIKTRGQQVTLSCSPISGHRSVSWYQQTPGQGLQFLFEYFSETQRNKGNFPGRFSGRQFSNSRSEMNVSTLELGDSALYLCASSIDIAQPQHFGDGTRLSIL.

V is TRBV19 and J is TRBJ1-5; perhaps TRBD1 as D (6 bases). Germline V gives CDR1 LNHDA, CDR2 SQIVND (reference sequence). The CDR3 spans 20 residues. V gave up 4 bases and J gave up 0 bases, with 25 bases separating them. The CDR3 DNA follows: TGTGCCAGTAGTACAAAGGACAGAACGTCCCGGCCTTATAGCAATCAGCCCCAGCATTTT. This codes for CASSTKDRTSRPYSNQPQHF.

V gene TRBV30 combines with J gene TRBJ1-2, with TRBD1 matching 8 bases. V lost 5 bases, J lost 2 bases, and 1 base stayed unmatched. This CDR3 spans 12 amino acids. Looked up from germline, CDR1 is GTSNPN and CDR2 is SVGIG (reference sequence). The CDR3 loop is CAWGDRNYGYTF. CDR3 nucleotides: TGTGCCTGGGGGGACAGGAACTATGGCTACACCTTC.

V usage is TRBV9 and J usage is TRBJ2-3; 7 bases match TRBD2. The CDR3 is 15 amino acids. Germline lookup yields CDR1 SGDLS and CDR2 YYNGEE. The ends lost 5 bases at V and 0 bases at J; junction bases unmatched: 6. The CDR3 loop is CASRRRGESTDTQYF. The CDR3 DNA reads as TGTGCCAGCAGGAGACGGGGGGAAAGCACAGATACGCAGTATTTT.

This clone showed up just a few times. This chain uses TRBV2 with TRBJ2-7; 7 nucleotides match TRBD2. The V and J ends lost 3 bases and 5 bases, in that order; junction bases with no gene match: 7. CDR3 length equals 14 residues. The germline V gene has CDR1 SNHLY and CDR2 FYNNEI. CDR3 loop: CASSEVRESDEQYF. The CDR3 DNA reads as TGTGCCAGCAGTGAGGTGCGGGAGTCAGACGAGCAGTACTTC. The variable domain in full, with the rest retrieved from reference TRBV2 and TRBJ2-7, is EPEVTQTPSHQVTQMGQEVILRCVPISNHLYFYWYRQILGQKVEFLVSFYNNEISEKSEIFDDQFSVERPDGSNFTLKIRSTKLEDSAMYFCASSEVRESDEQYFGPGTRLTVT.

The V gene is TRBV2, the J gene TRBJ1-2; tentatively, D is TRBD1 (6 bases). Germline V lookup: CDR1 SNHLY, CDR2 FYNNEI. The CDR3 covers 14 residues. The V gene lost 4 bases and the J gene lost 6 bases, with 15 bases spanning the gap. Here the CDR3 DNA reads TGTGCCAGCAGTGGCACAAGGACAGTACATGGCTACACCTTC. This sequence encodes CASSGTRTVHGYTF.

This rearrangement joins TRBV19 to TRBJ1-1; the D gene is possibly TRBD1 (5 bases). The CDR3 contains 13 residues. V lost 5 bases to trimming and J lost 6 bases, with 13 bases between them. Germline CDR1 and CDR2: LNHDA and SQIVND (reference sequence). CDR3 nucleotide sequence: TGTGCCAGTAGTGGTCGAGGAGGGGCTGAAGCTTTCTTT. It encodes CASSGRGGAEAFF.

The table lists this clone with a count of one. The CDR3 DNA reads TGTGCCAGCAGCTTCGGGGGGCTGGAGACCCAGTACTTC. It encodes CASSFGGLETQYF. V is TRBV5-4 and J is TRBJ2-5; D is possibly TRBD2 (7 bases). The CDR3 sequence is 13 residues long. Germline CDR1 reads SGHNT; CDR2 reads YYREEE (reference sequence). With 2 bases removed from V and 5 bases from J, the gap between germline ends came to 10 bases.

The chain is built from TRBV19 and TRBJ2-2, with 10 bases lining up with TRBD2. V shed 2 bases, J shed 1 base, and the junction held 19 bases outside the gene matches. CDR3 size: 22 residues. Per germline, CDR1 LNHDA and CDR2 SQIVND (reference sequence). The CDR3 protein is CASSIIVSIRPSGGLNTGELFF. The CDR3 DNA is TGTGCCAGTAGTATAATTGTTTCGATTCGTCCTAGCGGGGGCCTGAACACCGGGGAGCTGTTTTTT.

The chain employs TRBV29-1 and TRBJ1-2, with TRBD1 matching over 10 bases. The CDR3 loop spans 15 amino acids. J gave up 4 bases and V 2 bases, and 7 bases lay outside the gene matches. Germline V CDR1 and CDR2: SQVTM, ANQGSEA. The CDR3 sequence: CSVEWVGQGTYGYTF. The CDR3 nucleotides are TGCAGCGTTGAATGGGTGGGACAGGGGACCTATGGCTACACCTTC.

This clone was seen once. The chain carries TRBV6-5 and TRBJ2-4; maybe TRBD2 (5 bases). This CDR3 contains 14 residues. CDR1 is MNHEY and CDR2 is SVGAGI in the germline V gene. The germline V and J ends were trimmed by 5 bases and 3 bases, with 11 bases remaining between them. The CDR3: CASSTSGSKNIQYF. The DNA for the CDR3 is TGTGCCAGCAGTACCTCGGGGAGCAAAAACATTCAGTACTTC.

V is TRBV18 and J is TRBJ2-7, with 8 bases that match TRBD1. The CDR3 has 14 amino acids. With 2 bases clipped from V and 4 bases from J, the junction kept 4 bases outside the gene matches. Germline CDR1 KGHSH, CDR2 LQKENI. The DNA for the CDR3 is TGTGCCAGCTCACCAGGGGACAGGACATACGAGCAGTACTTC. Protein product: CASSPGDRTYEQYF.

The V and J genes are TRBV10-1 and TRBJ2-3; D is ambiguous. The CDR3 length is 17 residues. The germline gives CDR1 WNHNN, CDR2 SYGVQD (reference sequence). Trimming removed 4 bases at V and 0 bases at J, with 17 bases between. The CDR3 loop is CASSGGGPGTSTDTQYF. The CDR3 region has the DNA TGCGCCAGCAGTGGAGGTGGTCCCGGCACTAGCACAGATACGCAGTATTTT.

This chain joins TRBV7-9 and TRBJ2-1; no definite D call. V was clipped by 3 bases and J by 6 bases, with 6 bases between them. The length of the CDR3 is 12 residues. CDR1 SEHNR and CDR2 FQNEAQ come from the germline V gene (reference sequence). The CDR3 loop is CASSLFGNEQFF. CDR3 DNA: TGTGCCAGCAGCTTGTTCGGCAATGAGCAGTTCTTC.

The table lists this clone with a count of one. The CDR3 nucleotides read TGTGCCATCACCACCATCACTAGTCTAGGGTCCTACGAGCAGTACTTC. Translation gives CAITTITSLGSYEQYF. The V gene is TRBV10-3, the J gene TRBJ2-7, with D possibly matching TRBD2 (5 bases). Germline CDR1 is ENHRY and CDR2 is SYGVKD. The CDR3 extends over 16 amino acids. Between the trimmed V and J ends, which lost 7 bases and 1 base, there was a span of 20 bases.

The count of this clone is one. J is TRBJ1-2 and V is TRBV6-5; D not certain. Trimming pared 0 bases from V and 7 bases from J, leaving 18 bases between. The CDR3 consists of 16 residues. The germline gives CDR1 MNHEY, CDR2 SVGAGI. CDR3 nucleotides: TGTGCCAGCAGTTACTCTCTAGGTCCTACGTTGTCTGGCTACACCTTC. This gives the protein CASSYSLGPTLSGYTF.

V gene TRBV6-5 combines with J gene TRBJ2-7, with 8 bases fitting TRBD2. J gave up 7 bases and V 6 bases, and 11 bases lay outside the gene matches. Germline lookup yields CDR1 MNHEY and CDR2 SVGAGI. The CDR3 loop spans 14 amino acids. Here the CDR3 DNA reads TGTGCCAGCAGCCCCCCGGGGGGGCTGGGAGAGCAGTACTTC. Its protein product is CASSPPGGLGEQYF.

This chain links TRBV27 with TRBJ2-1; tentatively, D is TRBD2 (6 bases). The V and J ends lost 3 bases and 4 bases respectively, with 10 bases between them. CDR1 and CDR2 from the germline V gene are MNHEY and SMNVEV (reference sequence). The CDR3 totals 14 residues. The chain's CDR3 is CASSFREAYNEQFF. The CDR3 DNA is TGTGCCAGCAGTTTCAGGGAGGCTTACAATGAGCAGTTCTTC.

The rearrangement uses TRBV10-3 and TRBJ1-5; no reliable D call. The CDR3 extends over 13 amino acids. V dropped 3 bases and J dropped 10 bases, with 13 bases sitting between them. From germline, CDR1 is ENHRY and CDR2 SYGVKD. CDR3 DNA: TGTGCCATCAGTGACCGGGAAATCAGCCCCCAGCATTTT. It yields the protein CAISDREISPQHF.